One and the same sample provided the 9 T cell receptor beta chains below, sequenced in a study of blood T cell repertoires in COVID-19. The table came from immunoSEQ multiplex PCR; TCRdb's copy has only in-frame clones and leaves some out. The data hold 200,000 to 250,000 clones, with roughly 81% observed a single time. Sequences were obtained from peripheral blood. These receptors all stem from a woman in her forties or fifties with active or convalescent COVID-19.

V and J are TRBV6-5 and TRBJ2-3; maybe TRBD2 (5 bases). Per the germline V gene, CDR1 is MNHEY and CDR2 is SVGAGI. Trimming stripped 6 bases from V and 1 base from J, with 14 bases between. The CDR3 spans 15 residues. The CDR3 bases are TGTGCCAGCAGCACCCATTCGGAGGGCACAGATACGCAGTATTTT. As protein: CASSTHSEGTDTQYF.

The chain links TRBV5-1 to TRBJ1-6; D call uncertain. The germline V gene has CDR1 SGHRS and CDR2 YFSETQ. The V end lost 3 bases, the J end lost 10 bases, and 20 bases lay between the germline ends. The CDR3 has 16 residues. CDR3 nucleotides: TGCGCCAGCAGCTCGACCCTTTCCGGTTCGGGGTCACCCCTCCACTTT. Residues: CASSSTLSGSGSPLHF.

This clone was observed at least ten times. This sequence joins TRBV7-9 and TRBJ2-1, with a tentative D call TRBD1 (6 bases). Germline V gene sequence: CDR1 SEHNR, CDR2 FQNEAQ (reference sequence). Trimming left V 3 bases short and J 8 bases short, with 8 bases between. This CDR3 region has 12 residues. CDR3 sequence: CASSFSGDEQFF. CDR3 nucleotides: TGTGCCAGCAGCTTTTCAGGGGATGAGCAGTTCTTC.

The gene calls are TRBV30 and TRBJ2-1; 9 bases agree with TRBD2. Losses at the gene ends were 4 bases for V and 7 bases for J; bases not matched to a gene: 11. Germline loops: CDR1 GTSNPN, CDR2 SVGIG (reference sequence). There are 15 residues in the CDR3. The CDR3 here is CAWTVPSGIRNEQFF. Here the CDR3 DNA reads TGTGCCTGGACGGTCCCTAGCGGGATTAGGAATGAGCAGTTCTTC.

The rearrangement links TRBV5-1 to TRBJ1-6; perhaps TRBD1 as D (5 bases). The germline CDR1 and CDR2 sequences are SGHRS and YFSETQ. The CDR3 has 15 residues. V dropped 2 bases and J dropped 7 bases, with 13 bases sitting between them. The CDR3 spells CASSFEGASNSPLHF. The CDR3 nucleotides read TGCGCCAGCAGCTTCGAAGGGGCTTCGAATTCACCCCTCCACTTT.

This chain connects TRBV2 to TRBJ2-7; no clear D. Trimming stripped 4 bases from V and 2 bases from J, with 15 bases between. Germline V gene sequence: CDR1 SNHLY, CDR2 FYNNEI. This CDR3 is 15 amino acids long. CDR3 protein: CASSGDTEAAYEQYF. For the CDR3, the DNA is TGTGCCAGCAGTGGTGACACCGAAGCAGCCTACGAGCAGTACTTC.

The rearrangement links TRBV27 to TRBJ2-1; 10 bases map to TRBD2. The V gene's germline CDR1 is MNHEY and CDR2 SMNVEV (reference sequence). The CDR3 totals 17 residues. Trimming removed 3 bases from V and 5 bases from J; junction bases left unmatched: 10. The CDR3 here is CASSFLSGTSDNNEQFF. The CDR3 region has the DNA TGTGCCAGCAGTTTCCTATCCGGGACTAGCGATAACAATGAGCAGTTCTTC.

This chain uses TRBV6-5 with TRBJ2-2; no clear D. V was pared by 7 bases and J by 6 bases, with 12 bases between. Per germline, CDR1 MNHEY and CDR2 SVGAGI. The CDR3 length is 13 residues. CDR3 amino acids: CASTPQVPGELFF. The CDR3, as DNA: TGTGCCAGCACCCCTCAGGTTCCCGGGGAGCTGTTTTTT.

The rearrangement joins TRBV15 to TRBJ2-5, with D hard to call. V shed 0 bases and J shed 5 bases, with 7 bases lying between them. This CDR3 has 13 amino acids. CDR1 is LNHNV, CDR2 YYDKDF, per germline (reference sequence). The DNA for the CDR3 is TGTGCCACCAGCAGAGATCTAGAGGAGACCCAGTACTTC. This encodes CATSRDLEETQYF. Using reference TRBV15 and TRBJ2-5 for the parts outside the CDR3, the full variable domain is DAMVIQNPRYQVTQFGKPVTLSCSQTLNHNVMYWYQQKSSQAPKLLFHYYDKDFNNEADTPDNFQSRRPNTSFCFLDIRSPGLGDTAMYLCATSRDLEETQYFGPGTRLLVL.